The 8 T cell receptor beta chains in this list originate from one sample, sequenced in a study of fetal regulatory T cell absence and autoimmunity. Measured with immunoSEQ multiplex PCR; TCRdb has only the in-frame clones, and not every one. The sample has some 50,000 clones; around 83% are singletons. The source material was cord blood. The receptors were sampled from a newborn boy with IPEX syndrome.

The chain links TRBV21-1 to TRBJ1-5; the table names TRBD1, a call not compared with the DNA. TRBV21-1 constitutes a pseudogene. This CDR3 has 13 amino acids. In DNA form, the CDR3 reads TGTGCCAGAGGGGTGACTGAATGTCAGCCCCAGCATTTT. Translated, it gives CARGVTECQPQHF.

This chain links TRBV21-1 with TRBJ1-1. TRBV21-1 constitutes a pseudogene. The CDR3 has 15 amino acids. In DNA, the CDR3 is TGTGCCAGCAGCAAACGGCGGGTGTTCAACACTGAAGCTTTCTTT. This gives the protein CASSKRRVFNTEAFF.

V gene TRBV10-2 combines with J gene TRBJ2-1; 11 nucleotides agree with TRBD2. This CDR3 is built from 21 residues. V dropped 1 base and J dropped 0; count of bases not matched to a gene: 14. Germline V gives CDR1 WSHSY, CDR2 SAAADI. The CDR3 region is CASSEWGGPSGRTNSYNEQFF. The DNA for the CDR3 is TGCGCCAGCAGTGAGTGGGGGGGGCCTAGCGGGAGGACTAACTCCTACAATGAGCAGTTCTTC.

This clone showed up just a few times. The chain joins TRBV6-6 to TRBJ2-7, with 8 bases matching TRBD2. The germline V gene has CDR1 MNHNY and CDR2 SVGAGI (reference sequence). This CDR3 is built from 15 residues. The trim removed 4 bases at V and 3 bases at J, leaving 8 bases unmatched. The CDR3 DNA is TGTGCCAGCAGTTTGTACGGGACTAGTAACTACGAGCAGTACTTC. This sequence encodes CASSLYGTSNYEQYF.

The chain recombines TRBV2 with TRBJ2-6; no definite D call. Trimming pared 4 bases from V and 4 bases from J, leaving 5 bases between. In germline, CDR1 is SNHLY, CDR2 FYNNEI. The CDR3 totals 13 residues. CDR3 in amino acids: CASSVSGANVLTF. CDR3 nucleotide sequence: TGTGCCAGCAGTGTGAGCGGGGCCAACGTCCTGACTTTC.

The chain couples TRBV6-5 to TRBJ1-1; D might be TRBD1 (6 bases). The CDR3 has 13 residues. Germline values: CDR1 MNHEY, CDR2 SVGAGI. The V end lost 8 bases, the J end lost 5 bases, and 15 bases lay between the germline ends. The CDR3 here is CASHRALRTEAFF. The CDR3 nucleotides are TGTGCCAGCCACAGGGCCCTCCGAACTGAAGCTTTCTTT.

V gene TRBV7-2 combines with J gene TRBJ2-1, with 9 bases matching TRBD1. V was clipped by 7 bases and J by 4 bases; unmatched bases: 5. The germline CDR1 and CDR2 sequences are SGHTA and FQGNSA. The CDR3 loop spans 14 amino acids. The CDR3, as DNA: TGTGCCAGCACCCGGGACAGGGATTACAATGAGCAGTTCTTC. It is translated as CASTRDRDYNEQFF.

The rearrangement links TRBV5-4 to TRBJ2-3; the D is unclear. CDR1 is SGHNT and CDR2 is YYREEE in the germline V gene (reference sequence). Between the trimmed V and J ends, which lost 1 base and 0 bases, there was a span of 9 bases. CDR3 length: 15 residues. The CDR3 spells CASSLSQRSTDTQYF. In DNA, the CDR3 is TGTGCCAGCAGCTTGAGCCAGCGAAGCACAGATACGCAGTATTTT.